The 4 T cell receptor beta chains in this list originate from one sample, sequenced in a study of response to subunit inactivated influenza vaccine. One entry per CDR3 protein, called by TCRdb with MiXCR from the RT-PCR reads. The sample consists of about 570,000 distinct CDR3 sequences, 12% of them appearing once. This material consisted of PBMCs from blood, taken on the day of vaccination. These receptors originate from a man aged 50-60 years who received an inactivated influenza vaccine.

Written as DNA, the CDR3 is TGCAGTGCTAGAGGTGACAGGGTCAAAACCTACGAGCAGTACTTC. Translating it yields CSARGDRVKTYEQYF. V and J are TRBV20-1 and TRBJ2-7, with 7 bases lining up with TRBD1. Germline assignment: CDR1 DFQATT and CDR2 SNEGSKA (reference sequence). Trimming took 1 base from V and 2 from J; bases not matched to a gene: 8. The CDR3 length is 15 residues.

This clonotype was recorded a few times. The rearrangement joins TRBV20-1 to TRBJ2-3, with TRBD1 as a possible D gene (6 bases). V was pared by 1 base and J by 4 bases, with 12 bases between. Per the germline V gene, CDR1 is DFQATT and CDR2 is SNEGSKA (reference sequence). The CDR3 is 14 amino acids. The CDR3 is CSARGQGNSDTQYF. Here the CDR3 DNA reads TGCAGTGCTAGAGGGCAGGGGAATTCAGATACGCAGTATTTT.

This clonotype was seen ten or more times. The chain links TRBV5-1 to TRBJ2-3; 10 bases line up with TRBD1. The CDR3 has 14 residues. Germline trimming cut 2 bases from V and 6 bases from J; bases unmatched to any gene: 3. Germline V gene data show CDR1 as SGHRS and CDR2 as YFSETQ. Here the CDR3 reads CASSLGTGVDTQYF. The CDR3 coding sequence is TGCGCCAGCAGCTTAGGGACAGGGGTGGATACGCAGTATTTT.

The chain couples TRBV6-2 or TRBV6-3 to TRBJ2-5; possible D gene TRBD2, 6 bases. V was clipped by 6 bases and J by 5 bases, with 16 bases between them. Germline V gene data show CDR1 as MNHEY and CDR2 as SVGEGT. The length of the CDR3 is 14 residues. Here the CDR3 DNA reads TGTGCCAGCAGGCCCGGCGGGGCGCTTGAGACCCAGTACTTC. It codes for CASRPGGALETQYF.